These 12 T cell receptor beta chains were sequenced from one sample in a study of CD8+ T cells in alopecia areata. Once RNA had been extracted, it was reverse transcribed into cDNA to act as the sequencing template. TCRdb keeps only in-frame clones here, not all; method: immunoSEQ multiplex PCR. The sample yields roughly 32,000 clones, approximately 60% seen once. Sequenced material: NKG2D-high CD8+ T cells sorted from blood. These receptors were obtained from a human donor with alopecia areata.

This chain uses TRBV15 with TRBJ1-6; 7 bases fit TRBD1. V was clipped by 5 bases and J by 0 bases; unmatched bases: 13. Germline V CDR1 and CDR2: LNHNV, YYDKDF (reference sequence). CDR3 length: 19 residues. As DNA, the CDR3 is TGTGCCACCAGCGCAGGACAGGTCTACGGTTCCTCCTATAATTCACCCCTCCACTTT. Amino acid sequence: CATSAGQVYGSSYNSPLHF.

The genes are TRBV5-4 and TRBJ2-3; TRBD1 aligns across 7 bases. The CDR3 is made up of 12 amino acids. V was pared by 7 bases and J by 1 base, with 0 bases of the junction left unmatched. Germline CDR1 SGHNT, CDR2 YYREEE (reference sequence). The CDR3 DNA reads as TGTGCCAGCCAGGGGGGCACAGATACGCAGTATTTT. Its translation: CASQGGTDTQYF.

The rearrangement uses TRBV21-1 and TRBJ2-5; the table gives TRBD1 as D, unverified against the DNA. TRBV21-1 is listed as a pseudogene. The CDR3 is 15 amino acids. The CDR3 reads CASSTDTGGDETQYF. CDR3 DNA: TGTGCCAGCAGCACAGACACAGGGGGTGATGAGACCCAGTACTTC.

The chain joins TRBV5-1 to TRBJ2-3; 10 bases align to TRBD2. CDR1 SGHRS and CDR2 YFSETQ come from the germline V gene. The V gene end was trimmed by 2 bases and the J gene end by 2 bases; junction bases not matched to a gene: 2. This CDR3 comprises 15 residues. The CDR3, as DNA: TGCGCCAGCAGCTTTGGACTAGCGGTCACAGATACGCAGTATTTT. This codes for CASSFGLAVTDTQYF.

The chain uses TRBV6-1 and TRBJ2-1; D gene ambiguous. Trimming pared 0 bases from V and 7 bases from J, leaving 7 bases between. CDR1 is MNHNS, CDR2 SASEGT, per germline. CDR3 length: 13 amino acids. Here the CDR3 DNA reads TGTGCCAGCAGTGAAGCACTGGGGAATGAGCAGTTCTTC. The encoded protein is CASSEALGNEQFF.

V is TRBV2 and J is TRBJ2-1; the D is unclear. The germline V gene encodes CDR1 SNHLY and CDR2 FYNNEI. Between the trimmed V and J ends, which lost 2 bases and 8 bases, there was a span of 10 bases. The CDR3 is made up of 13 amino acids. CDR3 loop: CASSELLLDEQFF. The CDR3 region has the DNA TGTGCCAGCAGTGAATTATTGCTCGATGAGCAGTTCTTC.

This clone was counted once. The genes are TRBV7-6 and TRBJ2-7, with 10 positions matching TRBD2. The CDR3 totals 19 residues. With V trimmed by 8 bases and J by 9 bases, 28 bases remained unmatched. CDR1 SGHVS and CDR2 FNYEAQ come from the germline V gene. In DNA form, the CDR3 reads TGTGCCAGCGGCGGGGATTGGGGGGTTCGAGGACTAGCGGCACAGGTGCAGTACTTC. It yields the protein CASGGDWGVRGLAAQVQYF. Based on the CDR3 plus reference TRBV7-6 and TRBJ2-7, the full variable domain is GAGVSQSPRYKVTKRGQDVALRCDPISGHVSLYWYRQALGQGPEFLTYFNYEAQQDKSGLPNDRFSAERPEGSISTLTIQRTEQRDSAMYRCASGGDWGVRGLAAQVQYFGPGTRLTVT.

This clone was detected a few times. This chain uses TRBV30 with TRBJ1-5; the D gene is possibly TRBD1 (5 bases). The CDR3 loop spans 14 amino acids. V was cut by 3 bases and J by 6 bases, with 15 bases left in between. Per the germline V gene, CDR1 is GTSNPN and CDR2 is SVGIG (reference sequence). Here the CDR3 reads CAWSATSGGQPQHF. The CDR3 region has the DNA TGTGCCTGGAGCGCTACATCTGGGGGTCAGCCCCAGCATTTT.

The chain combines TRBV5-6 with TRBJ2-5; TRBD1 matches 7 bases. V shed 4 bases, J shed 5 bases, and the junction held 8 bases outside the gene matches. The CDR3 length is 14 residues. Germline CDR1 SGHDT, CDR2 YYEEEE. CDR3 nucleotide sequence: TGTGCCAGCAGCCCTCGACAGGGAATGGAGACCCAGTACTTC. Its translation is CASSPRQGMETQYF.

The chain is built from TRBV27 and TRBJ2-1; D is ambiguous. The germline CDR1 and CDR2 sequences are MNHEY and SMNVEV (reference sequence). CDR3 length equals 12 residues. V was pared by 5 bases and J by 2 bases, with 4 bases between. CDR3 protein: CASSPTYNEQFF. The CDR3 bases are TGTGCCAGCAGTCCGACCTACAATGAGCAGTTCTTC.

The CDR3 DNA is TGTGCCAGCAGCTTAGAGTATGTGAGTTCACCCCTCCACTTT. It translates to CASSLEYVSSPLHF. V and J are TRBV7-8 and TRBJ1-6; D remains ambiguous. V dropped 1 base and J dropped 9 bases, with 10 bases sitting between them. This CDR3 is 14 amino acids long. CDR1 SGHVS and CDR2 FQNEAQ come from the germline V gene.

The V call is TRBV28, the J call TRBJ1-5; unclear D gene. Germline lookup yields CDR1 MDHEN and CDR2 SYDVKM. The CDR3 sequence is 12 residues long. Trimming took off 8 bases at V and 6 bases at J, with 11 bases between the two ends. Here the CDR3 reads CASFQDGQPQHF. The CDR3 nucleotides are TGTGCCAGCTTCCAGGACGGTCAGCCCCAGCATTTT.